These T cell receptor beta chains were read from a single sample in a study of cytomegalovirus exposure and HLA in healthy donors. Data came from immunoSEQ multiplex PCR; TCRdb stores just in-frame clones and leaves some out. The sample holds 70,000 or so clones; 85% to 95% are singletons and the top ten take 1.5% to 1.9%. Source material: PBMCs. The receptor source for this set is a young man in good health and CMV-seropositive. The CDR3 runs from the conserved cysteine through the conserved F or W. A D gene is named only where the DNA matches it firmly. Only some rows state a clone size, as once, few, many or a class for expanded clones.

abundance,v_gene,j_gene,d_gene,CDR3nt,CDR3aa
.,TRBV4-2,TRBJ1-2,.,TGTGCCAGCAGCCATGGGAACAGCGGGGCCTATGGCTACACCTTC,CASSHGNSGAYGYTF
.,TRBV28,TRBJ2-7,.,TGTGCCAGCAGGGATCCAGGGACCTACGAGCAGTACTTC,CASRDPGTYEQYF
.,TRBV5-4,TRBJ2-3,TRBD1,TGTGCCAGCAGCTTACGGACAGGGGGCCGAGCAGATACGCAGTATTTT,CASSLRTGGRADTQYF
.,TRBV5-1,TRBJ2-1,.,TGCGCCAGCAGCTTGGAAACGGGGGCCTACAATGAGCAGTTCTTC,CASSLETGAYNEQFF
.,TRBV15,TRBJ1-1,TRBD1,TGTGCCACCAGCAGAGGGATGGACAGGGGCACTGAAGCTTTCTTT,CATSRGMDRGTEAFF
.,TRBV10-2,TRBJ2-1,TRBD2,TGCGCCAGCAGTGAGTCGGGCGGGAGCTCCTACAATGAGCAGTTCTTC,CASSESGGSSYNEQFF
.,TRBV30,TRBJ2-1,.,TGTGCCTGGGCTACAGGGTTTATCGGGCAGTTCTTC,CAWATGFIGQFF
.,TRBV27,TRBJ2-1,.,TGTGCCAGCAGTCATAGGACTGTCAGTGAGCAGTTCTTC,CASSHRTVSEQFF
.,TRBV29-1,TRBJ1-4,TRBD1,TGCAGCGTTCTGGCTAGCAGGGGGACAAAAAAACTGTTTTTT,CSVLASRGTKKLFF
.,TRBV11-1,TRBJ2-6,TRBD1,TGTGCCAGCAGCTCCACAGGGGCCGGGGCCAACGTCCTGACTTTC,CASSSTGAGANVLTF
.,TRBV6-1,TRBJ2-7,.,TGTGCCAGCAGTGACAGACTCGGCTACGAGCAGTACTTC,CASSDRLGYEQYF
.,TRBV5-1,TRBJ1-1,TRBD1,TGCGCCAGCAGCTCGACAGGGGGGAACACTGAAGCTTTCTTT,CASSSTGGNTEAFF
once,TRBV7-7,TRBJ2-1,.,TGTGCTAGCAGCCCGGACAGGGAGGGTAATGATGAGCAGTTCTTC,CASSPDREGNDEQFF
.,TRBV7-3,TRBJ2-3,TRBD2,TGTGCCAGCAGCTTAAGGGGCGGGAGCTCAGATACGCAGTATTTT,CASSLRGGSSDTQYF
.,TRBV2,TRBJ2-3,TRBD1,TGTGCCTGGGGGACAGACACAGATACGCAGTATTTT,CAWGTDTDTQYF
.,TRBV6-1,TRBJ1-2,.,TGTGCCAGCAGTGAAGAGGGGGATTTGACAGGCGATGGCTACACCTTC,CASSEEGDLTGDGYTF
.,TRBV5-4,TRBJ2-5,TRBD1,TGTGCCAGCAGCTCACAGGGGTGGGCCGGGGACCAGTACTTC,CASSSQGWAGDQYF
once,TRBV11-2,TRBJ1-1,.,TGTGCCAGCAGCTACCCCTGGCCCAGGGTAGCTTTCTTT,CASSYPWPRVAFF
.,TRBV9,TRBJ2-1,.,TGTGCCAGCAGCAGGGGATCCTACAATGAGCAGTTCTTC,CASSRGSYNEQFF
.,TRBV11-2,TRBJ2-1,TRBD2,TGTGCCAGCAGCGTTGGGACTAGCGGGAGCCGCGAGCAGTTCTTC,CASSVGTSGSREQFF
.,TRBV5-1,TRBJ2-3,.,TGCGCCAGCAAAAAATTAGCGGACTACACAGATACGCAGTATTTT,CASKKLADYTDTQYF
.,TRBV27,TRBJ2-6,TRBD2,TGTGCCAGCAGTTTACTAGCGGGGTCCTCTGGGGCCAACGTCCTGACTTTC,CASSLLAGSSGANVLTF
.,TRBV7-3,TRBJ2-1,TRBD2,TGTGCCAGCAGCCCCAAACCCCTGACTAGCGCCAAGGGGAGCAATGAGCAGTTCTTC,CASSPKPLTSAKGSNEQFF
.,TRBV18,TRBJ2-5,TRBD2,TGTGCCAGCTCACCTCCCGCCGGGACTAGCGGGATAGGGGAGACCCAGTACTTC,CASSPPAGTSGIGETQYF
once,TRBV14,TRBJ2-7,TRBD2,TGTGCCAGCAGCATCAGCGGGAAGGCCTACGAGCAGTACTTC,CASSISGKAYEQYF
.,TRBV10-3,TRBJ2-7,.,TGTGCCATCGGATTACAGGGCTACGAGCAGTACTTC,CAIGLQGYEQYF
large,TRBV19,TRBJ1-2,.,TGTGCCAGTAGTATAGGGACTGTACTTTATGGCTACACCTTC,CASSIGTVLYGYTF
.,TRBV28,TRBJ1-1,.,TGTGCCAGCAGCCTCCCGGGGGGGGTAAACACTGAAGCTTTCTTT,CASSLPGGVNTEAFF
.,TRBV4-1,TRBJ2-1,TRBD2,TGCGCCAGCAGCCACCCTACTAGCGGGAGGGGGGATGAGCAGTTCTTC,CASSHPTSGRGDEQFF
.,TRBV6-5,TRBJ1-1,.,TGTGCCAGCAGTTACGGGTCTCGGGGTGAAGCTTTCTTT,CASSYGSRGEAFF
.,TRBV4-1,TRBJ1-5,.,TGCGCCAGCAGCCAAGATTGGTCAGGATTTCAGCCCCAGCATTTT,CASSQDWSGFQPQHF
.,TRBV28,TRBJ1-5,.,TGTGCCAGCAGCCTTCCTAATCAGCCCCAGCATTTT,CASSLPNQPQHF
.,TRBV27,TRBJ1-3,TRBD1,TGTGCCAGCTGGACAGGGGGGGGAAACACCATATATTTT,CASWTGGGNTIYF
.,TRBV29-1,TRBJ2-4,TRBD1,TGCAGCGTAGGATTTACCGGGACAGGGGGCGGCATTCAGTACTTC,CSVGFTGTGGGIQYF
.,TRBV6-5,TRBJ2-1,.,TGTGCCAGCAGTTACCGACAGGGGAGGGATGAGCAGTTCTTC,CASSYRQGRDEQFF
.,TRBV11-2,TRBJ2-7,.,TGTGCCAGCAGCTTAGAGGTCTGGGTGCGGGAGCAGTACTTC,CASSLEVWVREQYF
.,TRBV5-6,TRBJ1-1,.,TGTGCCAGCAGCTTGGTGGACAGCCGTGAAGCTTTCTTT,CASSLVDSREAFF
.,TRBV5-4,TRBJ2-2,.,TGTGCCAGCAGCTCTGTCCCGAACACCGGGGAGCTGTTTTTT,CASSSVPNTGELFF
.,TRBV4-2,TRBJ2-6,TRBD1,TGTGCCAGCAGCACTCACAGGGGCTCTGGGGCCAACGTCCTGACTTTC,CASSTHRGSGANVLTF
.,TRBV9,TRBJ2-5,TRBD2,TGTGCCAGCACCACCGGGACTAGCGGACAAGAGACCCAGTACTTC,CASTTGTSGQETQYF
.,TRBV6-6,TRBJ1-1,.,TGTGCCAGCTACAGGGTGAACACTGAAGCTTTCTTT,CASYRVNTEAFF
few,TRBV28,TRBJ1-1,.,TGTGCCAGCAGTTTACAGGACACTGAAGCTTTCTTT,CASSLQDTEAFF
.,TRBV2,TRBJ1-2,TRBD1,TGTGCCAGCCTTGGGACAGGGGATCGCTACACCTTC,CASLGTGDRYTF
.,TRBV5-1,TRBJ2-2,TRBD1,TGCGCCAGCAGCTCGGACAGGGTCACCGGGGAGCTGTTTTTT,CASSSDRVTGELFF
.,TRBV30,TRBJ2-5,.,TGTGCCTGGAGGAGAGGCGCGGGGACCCAGTACTTC,CAWRRGAGTQYF
.,TRBV7-2,TRBJ1-3,.,TGTGCCAGCAGCTCTATTTCGGGGGGCGTGTATTTGGAGGGAAACACCATATATTTT,CASSSISGGVYLEGNTIYF
once,TRBV19,TRBJ1-1,TRBD1,TGTGCCAGTAGTATAAGGGGGCCCCAGAACACTGAAGCTTTCTTT,CASSIRGPQNTEAFF
once,TRBV5-1,TRBJ1-1,.,TGCGCCAGCAGCTTGGGCCTCGGGAACACTGAAGCTTTCTTT,CASSLGLGNTEAFF
.,TRBV9,TRBJ1-1,.,TGTGCCAGCAGCTCAGGAACAGGGAATGCTTTCTTT,CASSSGTGNAFF
once,TRBV11-1,TRBJ2-1,.,TGTGCCAGCAGCCTGGAGGGCCGGGAGCAGTTCTTC,CASSLEGREQFF
.,TRBV28,TRBJ1-2,.,TGTGCCAGCAGTCCCCCAACGGGGGGTAACTATGGCTACACCTTC,CASSPPTGGNYGYTF
.,TRBV25-1,TRBJ1-1,.,TGTGCCAGCAGTGAATTAAAGAATAGAGGCCCGAACACTGAAGCTTTCTTT,CASSELKNRGPNTEAFF
.,TRBV6-5,TRBJ1-4,.,TGTGCCAGCAGTGATCGGTATGAAAAACTGTTTTTT,CASSDRYEKLFF
.,TRBV19,TRBJ1-3,TRBD1,TGTGCCAGTGAACTACAGGGGGCTGGAAACACCATATATTTT,CASELQGAGNTIYF
.,TRBV4-1,TRBJ2-3,.,TGCGCCAGCAGCCAAGAGAGGGGGAGGGGTAGTGCAGATACGCAGTATTTT,CASSQERGRGSADTQYF
.,TRBV19,TRBJ2-7,TRBD2,TGTGCCAGTAGTATTGGGGGGAGGGCTTACGAGCAGTACTTC,CASSIGGRAYEQYF
.,TRBV13,TRBJ2-3,.,TGTGCCAGCAGCTTGAGGTCTACCGGAATCACAAATACGCAGTATTTT,CASSLRSTGITNTQYF
.,TRBV7-2,TRBJ2-1,.,TGTGCCAGCAGCTTCTACGGGGATGTCGAGCAGTTCTTC,CASSFYGDVEQFF
.,TRBV5-1,TRBJ2-7,.,TGCGCCAGCAGGCCCGACAGTCCCTACGAGCAGTACTTC,CASRPDSPYEQYF